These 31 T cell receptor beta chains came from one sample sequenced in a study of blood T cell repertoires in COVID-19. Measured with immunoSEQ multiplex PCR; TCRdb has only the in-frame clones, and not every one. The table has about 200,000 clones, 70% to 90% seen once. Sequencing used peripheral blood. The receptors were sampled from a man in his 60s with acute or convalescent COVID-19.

CDR3: CASRAHSSYNEQFF. The DNA of the CDR3 is TGTGCCAGCAGGGCGCACAGCTCCTACAATGAGCAGTTCTTC. The chain combines TRBV6-4 with TRBJ2-1, with D unclear. Trimming took 6 bases from V and 0 from J, leaving 9 bases between them. CDR3 size: 14 residues. The germline V gene encodes CDR1 MRHNA and CDR2 SNTAGT.

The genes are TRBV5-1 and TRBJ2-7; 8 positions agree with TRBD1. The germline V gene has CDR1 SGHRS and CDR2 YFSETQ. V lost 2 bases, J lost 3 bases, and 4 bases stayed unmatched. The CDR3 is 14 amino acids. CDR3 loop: CASSLRQGHYEQYF. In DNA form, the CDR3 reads TGCGCCAGCAGCTTAAGACAGGGGCACTACGAGCAGTACTTC.

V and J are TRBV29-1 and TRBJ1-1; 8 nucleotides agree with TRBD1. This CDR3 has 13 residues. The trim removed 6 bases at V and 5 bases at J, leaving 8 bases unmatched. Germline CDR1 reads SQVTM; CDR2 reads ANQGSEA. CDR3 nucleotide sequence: TGCAGCGTCATGGGACAGGCGGAGACTGAAGCTTTCTTT. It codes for CSVMGQAETEAFF.

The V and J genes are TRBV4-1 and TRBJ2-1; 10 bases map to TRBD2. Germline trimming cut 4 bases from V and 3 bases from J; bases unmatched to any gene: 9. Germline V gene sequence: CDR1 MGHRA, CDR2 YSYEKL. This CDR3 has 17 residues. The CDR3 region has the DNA TGCGCCAGCAGCCCCCACGATCTAGCGGGAGTCTACAATGAGCAGTTCTTC. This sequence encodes CASSPHDLAGVYNEQFF.

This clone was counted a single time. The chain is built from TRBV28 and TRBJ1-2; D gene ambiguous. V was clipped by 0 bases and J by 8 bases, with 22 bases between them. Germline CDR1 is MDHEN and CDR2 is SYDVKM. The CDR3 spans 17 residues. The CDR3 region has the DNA TGTGCCAGCAGTTTATGGTCGGAGAGGGAATCGCTCTCCGGCTACACCTTC. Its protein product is CASSLWSERESLSGYTF.

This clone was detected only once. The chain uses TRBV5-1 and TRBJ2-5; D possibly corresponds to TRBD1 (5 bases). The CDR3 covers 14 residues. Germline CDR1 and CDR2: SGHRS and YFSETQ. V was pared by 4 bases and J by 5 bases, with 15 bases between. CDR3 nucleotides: TGCGCCAGCAGCCTGGGAATAAAGGGGGAGACCCAGTACTTC. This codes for CASSLGIKGETQYF.

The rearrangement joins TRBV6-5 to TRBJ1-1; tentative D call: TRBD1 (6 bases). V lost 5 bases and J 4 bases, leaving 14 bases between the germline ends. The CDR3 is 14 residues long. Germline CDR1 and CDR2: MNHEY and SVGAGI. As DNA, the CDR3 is TGTGCCAGCAGTCCAGGGGTAGGGGTCACTGAAGCTTTCTTT. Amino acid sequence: CASSPGVGVTEAFF.

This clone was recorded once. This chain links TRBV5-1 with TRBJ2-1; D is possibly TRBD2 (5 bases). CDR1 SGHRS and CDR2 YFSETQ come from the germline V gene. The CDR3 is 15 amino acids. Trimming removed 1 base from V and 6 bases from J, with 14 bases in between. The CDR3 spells CASSLQSGGGNEQFF. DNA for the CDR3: TGCGCCAGCAGCTTGCAGAGCGGAGGAGGCAATGAGCAGTTCTTC.

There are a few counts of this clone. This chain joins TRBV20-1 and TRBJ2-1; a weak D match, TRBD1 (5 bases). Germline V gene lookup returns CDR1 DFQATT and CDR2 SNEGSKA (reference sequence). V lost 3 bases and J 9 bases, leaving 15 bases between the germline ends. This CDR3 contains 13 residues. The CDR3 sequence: CSASRQGRIEQFF. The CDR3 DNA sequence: TGCAGTGCTAGTCGCCAGGGCCGTATTGAGCAGTTCTTC.

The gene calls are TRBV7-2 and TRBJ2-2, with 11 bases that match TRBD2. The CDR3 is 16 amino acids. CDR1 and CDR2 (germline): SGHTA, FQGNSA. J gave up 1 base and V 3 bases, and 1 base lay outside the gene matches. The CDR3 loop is CASSFLAGGNTGELFF. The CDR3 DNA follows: TGTGCCAGCAGCTTTCTAGCGGGGGGGAACACCGGGGAGCTGTTTTTT.

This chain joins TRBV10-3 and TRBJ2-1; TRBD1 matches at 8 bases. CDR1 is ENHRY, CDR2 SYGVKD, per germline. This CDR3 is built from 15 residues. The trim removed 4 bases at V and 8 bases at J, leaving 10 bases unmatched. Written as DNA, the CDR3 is TGTGCCATCAGTGGAGAAACAGGGGGAACCCATGAGCAGTTCTTC. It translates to CAISGETGGTHEQFF.

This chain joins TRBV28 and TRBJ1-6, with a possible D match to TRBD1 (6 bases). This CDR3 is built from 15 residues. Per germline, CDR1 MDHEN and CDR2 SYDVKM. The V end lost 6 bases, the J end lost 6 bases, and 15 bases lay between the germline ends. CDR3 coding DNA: TGTGCCAGCAGCCGGACAGCCACTGGTAATTCACCCCTCCACTTT. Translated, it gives CASSRTATGNSPLHF. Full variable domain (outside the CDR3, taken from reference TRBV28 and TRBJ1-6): DVKVTQSSRYLVKRTGEKVFLECVQDMDHENMFWYRQDPGLGLRLIYFSYDVKMKEKGDIPEGYSVSREKKERFSLILESASTNQTSMYLCASSRTATGNSPLHFGNGTRLTVT.

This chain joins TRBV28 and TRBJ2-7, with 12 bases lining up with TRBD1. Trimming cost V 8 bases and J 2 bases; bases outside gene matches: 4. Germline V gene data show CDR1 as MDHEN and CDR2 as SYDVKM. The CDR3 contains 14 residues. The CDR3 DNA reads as TGTGCCAGCCAGGGGACAGGGGGCGCCTACGAGCAGTACTTC. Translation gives CASQGTGGAYEQYF.

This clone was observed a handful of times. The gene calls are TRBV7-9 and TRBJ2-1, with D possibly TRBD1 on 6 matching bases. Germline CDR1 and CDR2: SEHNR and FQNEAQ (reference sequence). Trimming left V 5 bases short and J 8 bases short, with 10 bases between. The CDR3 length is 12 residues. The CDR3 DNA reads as TGTGCCAGCAGCCCCAGGGGTTATGAGCAGTTCTTC. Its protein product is CASSPRGYEQFF.

CDR3 DNA: TGTGCCAGCAGCATCCGACAGGCCGCGGCAGATACGCAGTATTTT. Translation: CASSIRQAAADTQYF. This sequence joins TRBV7-9 and TRBJ2-3, with D possibly being TRBD1 (6 bases). Trimming shortened V by 5 bases and J by 4 bases, and 16 bases separated the two germline ends. The CDR3 runs 15 residues. Germline CDR1 is SEHNR and CDR2 is FQNEAQ (reference sequence). Filled out from reference TRBV7-9 and TRBJ2-3, the complete variable domain reads DTGVSQNPRHKITKRGQNVTFRCDPISEHNRLYWYRQTLGQGPEFLTYFQNEAQLEKSRLLSDRFSAERPKGSFSTLEIQRTEQGDSAMYLCASSIRQAAADTQYFGPGTRLTVL.

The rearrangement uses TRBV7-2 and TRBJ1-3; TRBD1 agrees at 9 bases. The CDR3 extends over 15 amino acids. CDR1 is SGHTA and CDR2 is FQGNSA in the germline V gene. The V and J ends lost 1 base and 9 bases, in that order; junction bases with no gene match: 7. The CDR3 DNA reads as TGTGCCAGCAGCTTAGATGGGACAGGGTATTTCACCATATATTTT. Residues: CASSLDGTGYFTIYF.

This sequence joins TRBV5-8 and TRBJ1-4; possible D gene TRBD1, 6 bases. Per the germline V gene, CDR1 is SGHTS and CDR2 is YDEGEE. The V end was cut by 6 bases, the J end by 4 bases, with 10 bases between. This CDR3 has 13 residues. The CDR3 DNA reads TGTGCCAGCACCGGACAGCTTAATGAAAAACTGTTTTTT. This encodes CASTGQLNEKLFF.

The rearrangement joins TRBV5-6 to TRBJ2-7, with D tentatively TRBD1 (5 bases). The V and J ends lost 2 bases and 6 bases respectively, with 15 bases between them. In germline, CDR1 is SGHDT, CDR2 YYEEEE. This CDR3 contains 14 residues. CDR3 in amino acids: CASSFEQGKREQYF. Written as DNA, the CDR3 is TGTGCCAGCAGCTTTGAGCAGGGTAAACGCGAGCAGTACTTC.

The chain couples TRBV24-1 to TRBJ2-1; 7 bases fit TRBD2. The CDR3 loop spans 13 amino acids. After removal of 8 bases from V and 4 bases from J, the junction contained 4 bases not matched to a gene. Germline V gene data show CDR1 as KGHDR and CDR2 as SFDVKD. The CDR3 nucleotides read TGTGCCACCAACAGCGGGACGTACAATGAGCAGTTCTTC. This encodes CATNSGTYNEQFF.

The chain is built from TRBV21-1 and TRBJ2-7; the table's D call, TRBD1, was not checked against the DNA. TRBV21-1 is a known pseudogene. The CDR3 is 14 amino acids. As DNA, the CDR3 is TGTGCCAGCTTTGGGACAGGGGTGTTGTACGAGCAGTACTTC. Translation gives CASFGTGVLYEQYF.

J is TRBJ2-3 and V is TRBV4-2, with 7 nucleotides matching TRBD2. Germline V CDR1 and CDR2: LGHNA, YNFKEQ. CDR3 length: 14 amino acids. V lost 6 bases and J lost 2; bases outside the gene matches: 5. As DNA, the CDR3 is TGTGCCAGCAGAGGGGACTACCTCACAGATACGCAGTATTTT. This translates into CASRGDYLTDTQYF.

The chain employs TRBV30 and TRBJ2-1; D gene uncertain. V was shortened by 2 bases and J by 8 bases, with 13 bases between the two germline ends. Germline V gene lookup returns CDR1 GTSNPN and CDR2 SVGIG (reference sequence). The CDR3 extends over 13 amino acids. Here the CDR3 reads CAWSLGVRYEQFF. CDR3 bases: TGTGCCTGGAGTCTCGGTGTCAGGTATGAGCAGTTCTTC.

In DNA form, the CDR3 reads TGCGCCAGCAGCCATCGACCCCTATCTGGGACAGGGAACACCTATGGCTACACCTTC. It specifies CASSHRPLSGTGNTYGYTF. J is TRBJ1-2 and V is TRBV4-1; 9 nucleotides line up with TRBD1. Germline CDR1 reads MGHRA; CDR2 reads YSYEKL. This CDR3 spans 19 amino acids. Trimming removed 3 bases from V and 4 bases from J; junction bases left unmatched: 18.

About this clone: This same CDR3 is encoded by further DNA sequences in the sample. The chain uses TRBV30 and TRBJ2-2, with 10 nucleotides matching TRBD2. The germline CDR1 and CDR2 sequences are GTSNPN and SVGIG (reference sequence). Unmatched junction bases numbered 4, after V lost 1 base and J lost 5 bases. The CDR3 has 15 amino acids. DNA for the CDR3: TGTGCCTGGAGTGGGCTAGCGGGAGTGACCGGGGAGCTGTTTTTT. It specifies CAWSGLAGVTGELFF.

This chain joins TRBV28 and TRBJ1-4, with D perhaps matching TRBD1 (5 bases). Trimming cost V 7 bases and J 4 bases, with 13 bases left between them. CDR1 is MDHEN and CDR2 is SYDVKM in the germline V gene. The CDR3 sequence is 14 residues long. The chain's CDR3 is CASKVGGGNEKLFF. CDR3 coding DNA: TGTGCCAGCAAGGTGGGGGGAGGTAATGAAAAACTGTTTTTT.

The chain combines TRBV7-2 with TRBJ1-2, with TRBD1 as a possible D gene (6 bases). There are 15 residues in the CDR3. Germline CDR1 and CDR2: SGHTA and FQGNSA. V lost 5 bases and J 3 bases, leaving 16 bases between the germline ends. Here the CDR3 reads CASSARIGGDYGYTF. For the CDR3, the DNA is TGTGCCAGCAGCGCCCGGATAGGGGGAGACTATGGCTACACCTTC.

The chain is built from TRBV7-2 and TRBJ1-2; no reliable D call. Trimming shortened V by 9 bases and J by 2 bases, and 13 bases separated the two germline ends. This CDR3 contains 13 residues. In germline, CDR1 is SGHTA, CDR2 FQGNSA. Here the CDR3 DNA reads TGTGCCAGTACCCAGGTTGGGAACTATGGCTACACCTTC. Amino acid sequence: CASTQVGNYGYTF. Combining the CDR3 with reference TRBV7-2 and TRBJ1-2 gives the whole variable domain GAGVSQSPSNKVTEKGKDVELRCDPISGHTALYWYRQSLGQGLEFLIYFQGNSAPDKSGLPSDRFSAERTGGSVSTLTIQRTQQEDSAVYLCASTQVGNYGYTFGSGTRLTVV.

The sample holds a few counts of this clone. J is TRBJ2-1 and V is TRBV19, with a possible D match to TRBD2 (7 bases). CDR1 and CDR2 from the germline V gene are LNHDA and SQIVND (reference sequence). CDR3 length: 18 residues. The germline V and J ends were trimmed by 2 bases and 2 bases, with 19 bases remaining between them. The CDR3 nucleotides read TGTGCCAGTAGTATAAGGGGGAGGGCCACGTTTCCCTACAATGAGCAGTTCTTC. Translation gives CASSIRGRATFPYNEQFF. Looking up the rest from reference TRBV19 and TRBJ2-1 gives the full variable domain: DGGITQSPKYLFRKEGQNVTLSCEQNLNHDAMYWYRQDPGQGLRLIYYSQIVNDFQKGDIAEGYSVSREKKESFPLTVTSAQKNPTAFYLCASSIRGRATFPYNEQFFGPGTRLTVL.

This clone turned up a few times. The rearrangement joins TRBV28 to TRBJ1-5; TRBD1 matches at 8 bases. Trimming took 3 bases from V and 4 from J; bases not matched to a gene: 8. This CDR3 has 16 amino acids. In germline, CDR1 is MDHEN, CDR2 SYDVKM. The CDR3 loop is CASSFYGQGANQPQHF. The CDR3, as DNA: TGTGCCAGCAGTTTTTACGGGCAGGGGGCAAATCAGCCCCAGCATTTT.

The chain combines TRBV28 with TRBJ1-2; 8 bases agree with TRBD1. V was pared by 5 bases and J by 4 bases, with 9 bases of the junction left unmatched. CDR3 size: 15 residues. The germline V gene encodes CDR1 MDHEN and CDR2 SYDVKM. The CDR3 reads CASSLPGQEVYGYTF. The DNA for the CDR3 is TGTGCCAGCAGTCTCCCGGGACAGGAGGTCTATGGCTACACCTTC.

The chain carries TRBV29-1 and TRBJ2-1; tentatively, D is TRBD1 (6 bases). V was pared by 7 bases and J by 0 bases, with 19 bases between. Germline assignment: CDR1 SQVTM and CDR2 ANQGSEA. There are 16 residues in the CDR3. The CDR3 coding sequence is TGCAGCGCGACAGGTGACGAACGAAGCTCCTACAATGAGCAGTTCTTC. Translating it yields CSATGDERSSYNEQFF.